What follows is one T cell receptor beta chain and its context. This sample was taken from a study of blood T cell repertoires in COVID-19. Study at large: Spain, Italy and the United States supplied samples that represented acute and convalescent COVID-19.

Sequencing used immunoSEQ multiplex PCR; TCRdb keeps in-frame clones, though not all of them. The profile covers under 150,000 clones, with roughly 85% appearing a single time and around 3.5% taken by the ten largest. The sequenced sample consisted of peripheral blood. The receptor comes from a man aged 40-55 years with acute or convalescent COVID-19.

CDR3 residues: CASSLGLAGPLSYEQYF. The CDR3 bases are TGTGCCAGCAGCTTAGGCCTAGCGGGGCCCCTCTCCTACGAGCAGTACTTC. The V and J genes are TRBV7-2 and TRBJ2-7; 9 nucleotides match TRBD2. The CDR3 consists of 17 residues. Germline trimming cut 1 base from V and 0 bases from J; bases unmatched to any gene: 7. The germline V gene has CDR1 SGHTA and CDR2 FQGNSA. Filled out from reference TRBV7-2 and TRBJ2-7, the complete variable domain reads GAGVSQSPSNKVTEKGKDVELRCDPISGHTALYWYRQSLGQGLEFLIYFQGNSAPDKSGLPSDRFSAERTGGSVSTLTIQRTQQEDSAVYLCASSLGLAGPLSYEQYFGPGTRLTVT.